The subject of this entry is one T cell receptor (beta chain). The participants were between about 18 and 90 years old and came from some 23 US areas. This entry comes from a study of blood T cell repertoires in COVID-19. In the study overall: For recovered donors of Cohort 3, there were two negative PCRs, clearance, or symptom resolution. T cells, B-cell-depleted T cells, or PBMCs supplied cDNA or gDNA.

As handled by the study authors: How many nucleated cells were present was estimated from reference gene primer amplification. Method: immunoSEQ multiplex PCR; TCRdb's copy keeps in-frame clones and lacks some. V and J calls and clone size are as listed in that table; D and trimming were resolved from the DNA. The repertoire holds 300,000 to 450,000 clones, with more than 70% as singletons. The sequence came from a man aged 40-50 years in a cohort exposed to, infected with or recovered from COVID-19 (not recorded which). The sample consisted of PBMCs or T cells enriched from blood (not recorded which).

The CDR3 is CASSAAGTTYEQYF. The CDR3 DNA reads TGTGCCAGCAGCGCTGCCGGGACTACCTACGAGCAGTACTTC. V is TRBV7-2 and J is TRBJ2-7; the match to TRBD2 covers 7 bases. V lost 5 bases, J lost 2 bases, and 6 bases stayed unmatched. Germline-derived CDR1 and CDR2 are SGHTA and FQGNSA. There are 14 residues in the CDR3.